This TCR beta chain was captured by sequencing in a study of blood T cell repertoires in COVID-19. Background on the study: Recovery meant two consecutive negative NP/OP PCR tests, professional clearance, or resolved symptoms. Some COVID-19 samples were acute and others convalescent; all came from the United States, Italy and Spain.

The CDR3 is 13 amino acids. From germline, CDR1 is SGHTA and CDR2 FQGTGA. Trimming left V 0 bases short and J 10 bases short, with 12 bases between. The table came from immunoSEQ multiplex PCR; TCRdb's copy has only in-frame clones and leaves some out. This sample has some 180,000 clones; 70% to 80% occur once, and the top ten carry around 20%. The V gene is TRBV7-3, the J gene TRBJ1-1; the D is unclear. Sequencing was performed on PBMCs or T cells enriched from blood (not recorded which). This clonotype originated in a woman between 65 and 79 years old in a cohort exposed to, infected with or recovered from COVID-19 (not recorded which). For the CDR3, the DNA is TGTGCCAGCAGCTTAACCGCACAAAGAGGAGCTTTCTTT. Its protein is CASSLTAQRGAFF.